This T cell receptor (beta chain) was found in a study of control samples from healthy donors and cancer patients. Generated by immunoSEQ multiplex PCR, the TCRdb table keeps only in-frame clones and is missing some. The sample has some 250,000 clones; about 80% are singletons. Trimming took off 0 bases at V and 3 bases at J, with 12 bases between the two ends. The CDR3 is 15 amino acids. Germline V gene sequence: CDR1 MGHRA, CDR2 YSYEKL. The source is a woman aged 60-70 years with lung cancer. The sample was PBMCs. The chain joins TRBV4-1 to TRBJ2-7, with D tentatively TRBD1 or TRBD2 (5 bases each). This CDR3 reads CASSQDLGEFYEQYF. CDR3 in DNA: TGCGCCAGCAGCCAAGATTTGGGGGAGTTCTACGAGCAGTACTTC.